These 23 T cell receptor beta chains share one sample of origin, sequenced in a study of T cells after somatic rescue of genetic block. The data were produced by immunoSEQ multiplex PCR, yet TCRdb's version contains in-frame clones alone and is incomplete. Of tens of thousands of clones listed, about 96% are singletons. Material: peripheral blood mononuclear cells (PBMCs). The source of these receptors is a child in the first two years of life.

The CDR3 bases are TGTGCCATCAGTGTCATTCTGCGGGAGAGAGGCGAGCAGTACTTC. Protein: CAISVILRERGEQYF. J is TRBJ2-7 and V is TRBV10-3; 7 nucleotides agree with TRBD2. Germline assignment: CDR1 ENHRY and CDR2 SYGVKD. Trimming cost V 4 bases and J 6 bases; bases outside gene matches: 12. The CDR3 covers 15 residues.

The V call is TRBV28, the J call TRBJ1-2; 8 bases agree with TRBD1. CDR1 is MDHEN, CDR2 SYDVKM, per germline. V was pared by 5 bases and J by 4 bases, with 0 bases of the junction left unmatched. CDR3 length equals 12 residues. CDR3 coding DNA: TGTGCCAGCAGTACAGGGGGCTATGGCTACACCTTC. It specifies CASSTGGYGYTF.

The V call is TRBV5-4, the J call TRBJ2-1; D may be TRBD1 (6 bases). The germline gives CDR1 SGHNT, CDR2 YYREEE (reference sequence). Between the trimmed V and J ends, which lost 4 bases and 3 bases, there was a span of 11 bases. This CDR3 region has 14 residues. The CDR3 DNA sequence: TGTGCCAGCAGCGGCCGGGACAACTACAATGAGCAGTTCTTC. This sequence encodes CASSGRDNYNEQFF.

A note on this clone: Other nucleotide sequences in the sample specify the same CDR3. The chain employs TRBV7-9 and TRBJ1-4; no clear D. The CDR3 sequence is 14 residues long. V was cut by 1 base and J by 0 bases, with 3 bases left in between. The V gene's germline CDR1 is SEHNR and CDR2 FQNEAQ (reference sequence). DNA of the CDR3: TGTGCCAGCAGCTTAGGGGCAACTAATGAAAAACTGTTTTTT. Protein product: CASSLGATNEKLFF.

This chain links TRBV19 with TRBJ2-1; D is unresolved. The CDR3 consists of 11 residues. Germline CDR1 reads LNHDA; CDR2 reads SQIVND (reference sequence). The V end lost 7 bases, the J end lost 7 bases, and 8 bases lay between the germline ends. The CDR3 coding sequence is TGTGCCAGTATAGGATTTAATGAGCAGTTCTTC. Encoded protein: CASIGFNEQFF.

On this clone: An end of the junction differs from the germline gene, which may be a read error. Other nucleotide sequences from this sample produce the same CDR3. The chain links TRBV5-6 to TRBJ1-2; no reliable D call. CDR1 is SGHDT, CDR2 YYEEEE, per germline. CDR3 length: 13 residues. The CDR3 here is CASSLAGNYGYTF. CDR3 coding DNA: TGTGCCAGCAGCTTGGCCGGTAACTACGGCTACACCTTC.

The genes are TRBV19 and TRBJ2-3; 10 positions match TRBD2. This CDR3 contains 15 residues. With 5 bases clipped from V and 3 bases from J, the junction kept 5 bases outside the gene matches. Per germline, CDR1 LNHDA and CDR2 SQIVND (reference sequence). CDR3 sequence: CASSSPGLATDTQYF. The CDR3 DNA follows: TGTGCCAGTAGTTCACCGGGACTAGCGACAGATACGCAGTATTTT.

The rearrangement joins TRBV2 to TRBJ2-7; TRBD2 agrees at 14 bases. Germline V lookup: CDR1 SNHLY, CDR2 FYNNEI. Losses at the gene ends were 7 bases for V and 2 bases for J; bases not matched to a gene: 10. The CDR3 has 17 amino acids. Here the CDR3 reads CASTPGLAGVYPYEQYF. The CDR3 nucleotides are TGTGCCAGCACCCCGGGACTAGCGGGAGTCTATCCCTACGAGCAGTACTTC.

The CDR3 spells CASSLMSGVYEQYF. In nucleotides, the CDR3 is TGTGCCAGCAGCTTAATGAGTGGGGTTTACGAGCAGTACTTC. This rearrangement joins TRBV7-2 to TRBJ2-7; D gene unclear. Trimming cost V 2 bases and J 4 bases, with 12 bases left between them. The CDR3 contains 14 residues. The V gene's germline CDR1 is SGHTA and CDR2 FQGNSA.

The rearrangement joins TRBV10-3 to TRBJ2-1; 11 positions match TRBD2. This CDR3 has 15 residues. V was clipped by 6 bases and J by 3 bases; unmatched bases: 4. CDR1 is ENHRY, CDR2 SYGVKD, per germline. The CDR3 DNA reads TGTGCCATCAGATCCGGGACTAGCGGCTACAATGAGCAGTTCTTC. Translating gives CAIRSGTSGYNEQFF.

V is TRBV12-5 and J is TRBJ2-2; D is undetermined. The CDR3 sequence is 13 residues long. CDR1 is LGHNT and CDR2 is FRNRAP in the germline V gene. Trimming pared 3 bases from V and 0 bases from J, leaving 2 bases between. The CDR3 region has the DNA TGTGCTAGTGGTTTCACGAACACCGGGGAGCTGTTTTTT. Protein sequence: CASGFTNTGELFF.

This chain's CDR3 is CASSPSRQSSYNEQFF. The CDR3 DNA reads as TGTGCCAGCTCACCAAGTAGACAGAGCTCCTACAATGAGCAGTTCTTC. The chain links TRBV18 to TRBJ2-1; D is perhaps TRBD1 (5 bases). CDR3 length: 16 amino acids. Germline V gives CDR1 KGHSH, CDR2 LQKENI. V was trimmed by 2 bases and J by 0 bases, leaving 11 bases between them.

The CDR3 sequence is CASSNTGLGYGYTF. CDR3 in DNA: TGCGCCAGCAGCAACACAGGACTTGGGTATGGCTACACCTTC. The rearrangement uses TRBV5-1 and TRBJ1-2; a weak D match, TRBD1 (5 bases). With 4 bases removed from V and 5 bases from J, the gap between germline ends came to 15 bases. The CDR3 is 14 amino acids. The germline V gene has CDR1 SGHRS and CDR2 YFSETQ.

The chain links TRBV19 to TRBJ2-1, with 8 bases matching TRBD2. The CDR3 contains 13 residues. In germline, CDR1 is LNHDA, CDR2 SQIVND (reference sequence). Germline trimming cut 6 bases from V and 15 bases from J; bases unmatched to any gene: 13. Here the CDR3 reads CASSLLPSGRLFF. For the CDR3, the DNA is TGTGCCAGTAGCCTCCTCCCGAGCGGGAGATTGTTCTTC.

The chain links TRBV7-6 to TRBJ1-2; TRBD1 is a possible D gene (6 bases). V was clipped by 0 bases and J by 2 bases, with 7 bases between them. Germline V lookup: CDR1 SGHVS, CDR2 FNYEAQ. There are 14 residues in the CDR3. CDR3 in DNA: TGTGCCAGCAGCTTAGCAGGGGGGAACTATGGCTACACCTTC. Its translation: CASSLAGGNYGYTF.

This chain joins TRBV2 and TRBJ2-7, with D uncertain. Trimming cost V 0 bases and J 4 bases, with 4 bases left between them. CDR1 and CDR2 from the germline V gene are SNHLY and FYNNEI. The CDR3 sequence is 12 residues long. This CDR3 is CASSEAGYEQYF. The CDR3 DNA sequence: TGTGCCAGCAGTGAAGCAGGGTACGAGCAGTACTTC.

The chain links TRBV7-8 to TRBJ1-5; possible D gene TRBD1, 6 bases. Trimming pared 5 bases from V and 6 bases from J, leaving 17 bases between. The CDR3 runs 15 residues. The germline gives CDR1 SGHVS, CDR2 FQNEAQ. The CDR3 nucleotides are TGTGCCAGCAGCGAGGGGGGAAGGATGAGTCAGCCCCAGCATTTT. It specifies CASSEGGRMSQPQHF.

V usage is TRBV2 and J usage is TRBJ2-2, with TRBD1 as a possible D gene (5 bases). Trimming took off 6 bases at V and 0 bases at J, with 5 bases between the two ends. There are 13 residues in the CDR3. Germline assignment: CDR1 SNHLY and CDR2 FYNNEI. CDR3 nucleotides: TGTGCCAGCAGGACAGCGAACACCGGGGAGCTGTTTTTT. This sequence encodes CASRTANTGELFF.

This chain uses TRBV5-1 with TRBJ2-2; D remains ambiguous. V was trimmed by 1 base and J by 0 bases, leaving 10 bases between them. CDR1 is SGHRS and CDR2 is YFSETQ in the germline V gene. This CDR3 comprises 16 residues. The CDR3, as DNA: TGCGCCAGCAGCTTGTGGTTAGCTTCGAACACCGGGGAGCTGTTTTTT. It codes for CASSLWLASNTGELFF.

J is TRBJ1-2 and V is TRBV19; D not certain. Germline lookup yields CDR1 LNHDA and CDR2 SQIVND (reference sequence). The CDR3 totals 13 residues. The V end was cut by 0 bases, the J end by 3 bases, with 5 bases between. CDR3 sequence reads: CASSIDGDYGYTF. The DNA of the CDR3 is TGTGCCAGTAGTATAGATGGGGACTATGGCTACACCTTC.

The chain is built from TRBV7-2 and TRBJ2-3; no clear D gene. Per germline, CDR1 SGHTA and CDR2 FQGNSA. Trimming took 1 base from V and 4 from J, leaving 6 bases between them. The CDR3 has 13 amino acids. CDR3 protein: CASSLVVADTQYF. CDR3 nucleotide sequence: TGTGCCAGCAGCTTAGTTGTTGCAGATACGCAGTATTTT. The entire variable domain, with the rest obtained from reference TRBV7-2 and TRBJ2-3, is as follows: GAGVSQSPSNKVTEKGKDVELRCDPISGHTALYWYRQSLGQGLEFLIYFQGNSAPDKSGLPSDRFSAERTGGSVSTLTIQRTQQEDSAVYLCASSLVVADTQYFGPGTRLTVL.

Notes on this clone: The same CDR3 can be traced to other DNA sequences in this sample. The chain is built from TRBV27 and TRBJ2-2; TRBD1 is a possible D gene (6 bases). This CDR3 comprises 13 residues. The V end was cut by 5 bases, the J end by 4 bases, with 8 bases between. CDR1 and CDR2 from the germline V gene are MNHEY and SMNVEV (reference sequence). As DNA, the CDR3 is TGTGCCAGCAGTCCCAGGGGCACCGGGGAGCTGTTTTTT. Amino acid sequence: CASSPRGTGELFF.

The V and J genes are TRBV7-9 and TRBJ2-1; the D gene is possibly TRBD1 (5 bases). Germline-derived CDR1 and CDR2 are SEHNR and FQNEAQ (reference sequence). CDR3 length equals 16 residues. Trimming removed 1 base from V and 3 bases from J, with 13 bases in between. The CDR3 reads CASSLVGRWDYNEQFF. The CDR3 nucleotides are TGTGCCAGCAGCTTAGTGGGGCGGTGGGACTACAATGAGCAGTTCTTC. The full variable domain, completed using reference TRBV7-9 and TRBJ2-1, is DTGVSQNPRHKITKRGQNVTFRCDPISEHNRLYWYRQTLGQGPEFLTYFQNEAQLEKSRLLSDRFSAERPKGSFSTLEIQRTEQGDSAMYLCASSLVGRWDYNEQFFGPGTRLTVL.